Below are 9 T cell receptor beta chains sequenced from a single sample in a study of response to subunit inactivated influenza vaccine. Each CDR3 protein gets one entry after TCRdb re-called the RT-PCR reads with MiXCR. This sample carries fewer than 700,000 distinct CDR3 sequences, 10% to 15% of them seen once, and the ten largest clones take roughly 14%. Sample: PBMCs from blood, taken more than 35 days after vaccination. Source of these receptors: a middle-aged man who received an inactivated influenza vaccine.

The V call is TRBV20-1, the J call TRBJ2-5, with no clear D. The CDR3 extends over 14 amino acids. From germline, CDR1 is DFQATT and CDR2 SNEGSKA (reference sequence). V was pared by 6 bases and J by 1 base, with 15 bases between. In DNA form, the CDR3 reads TGCAGTGCCGTGAGGTTACCCATCCAAGAGACCCAGTACTTC. This sequence encodes CSAVRLPIQETQYF.

This clonotype was counted between two and nine times. This chain links TRBV7-2 with TRBJ2-3, with TRBD1 as a possible D gene (5 bases). The CDR3 extends over 14 amino acids. Germline values: CDR1 SGHTA, CDR2 FQGNSA. Between the trimmed V and J ends, which lost 2 bases and 6 bases, there was a span of 12 bases. CDR3 in amino acids: CASSLQSGWDTQYF. CDR3 nucleotides: TGTGCCAGCAGCTTACAGTCAGGGTGGGATACGCAGTATTTT.

The table lists this clonotype with a few counts. The rearrangement joins TRBV6-1 to TRBJ1-4; a weak D match, TRBD1 (5 bases). V was shortened by 5 bases and J by 0 bases, with 10 bases between the two germline ends. The CDR3 sequence is 15 residues long. Per germline, CDR1 MNHNS and CDR2 SASEGT. CDR3 DNA sequence: TGTGCCAGCAGTCCGGACATCTCAACTAATGAAAAACTGTTTTTT. Translated, it gives CASSPDISTNEKLFF.

V gene TRBV10-3 combines with J gene TRBJ2-3; the D gene could be TRBD1 or TRBD2 (5 bases each). This CDR3 has 14 amino acids. V lost 6 bases and J 0 bases, leaving 10 bases between the germline ends. Germline CDR1 and CDR2: ENHRY and SYGVKD. This CDR3 reads CAISERGSTDTQYF. As DNA, the CDR3 is TGTGCCATCAGCGAGAGGGGAAGCACAGATACGCAGTATTTT.

The CDR3 DNA follows: TGCAGTGCTAAAGATCTTCTGAGGGAAGAGACCCAGTACTTC. Amino acids: CSAKDLLREETQYF. This chain connects TRBV20-1 to TRBJ2-5, with D possibly matching TRBD2 (5 bases). Germline V gene data show CDR1 as DFQATT and CDR2 as SNEGSKA (reference sequence). This CDR3 has 14 amino acids. Deletions cut 4 bases from V and 3 bases from J, with 15 bases between.

This clonotype was counted at least ten times. The rearrangement links TRBV28 to TRBJ2-7; 11 nucleotides line up with TRBD1. CDR1 and CDR2 from the germline V gene are MDHEN and SYDVKM. The CDR3 runs to 15 residues. J was trimmed by 7 bases and V by 1 base; bases with no gene match: 6. The CDR3 here is CASSLYRTGGFEQYF. DNA for the CDR3: TGTGCCAGCAGTTTATATCGGACAGGGGGCTTTGAGCAGTACTTC.

On this clonotype: Since a much larger clone is just one base distant, this may be a read error. The chain has TRBV27 and TRBJ2-7; 9 nucleotides align to TRBD1. The CDR3 runs 15 residues. The V gene's germline CDR1 is MNHEY and CDR2 SMNVEV (reference sequence). The CDR3 DNA follows: TGTTCCAGCAGTCGCTATCCGGGACAGGGCTACGAGCAGTACTTC. This translates into CSSSRYPGQGYEQYF.

The J gene is TRBJ1-2, the V gene TRBV19; D gene uncertain. Trimming removed 3 bases from V and 8 bases from J, with 16 bases in between. Germline CDR1 LNHDA, CDR2 SQIVND (reference sequence). CDR3 length: 14 amino acids. The CDR3 coding sequence is TGTGCCAGTAGTATCGGAGTTCTTCTTGCGGGCTACACCTTC. It translates to CASSIGVLLAGYTF.

The chain recombines TRBV5-8 with TRBJ2-5, with a possible D match to TRBD1 (5 bases). Trimming removed 0 bases at V and 4 bases at J, with 7 bases between. This CDR3 region has 13 residues. In germline, CDR1 is SGHTS, CDR2 YDEGEE. The CDR3 sequence is CASSLDGAETQYF. The CDR3 DNA is TGTGCCAGCAGCTTGGATGGGGCAGAGACCCAGTACTTC.